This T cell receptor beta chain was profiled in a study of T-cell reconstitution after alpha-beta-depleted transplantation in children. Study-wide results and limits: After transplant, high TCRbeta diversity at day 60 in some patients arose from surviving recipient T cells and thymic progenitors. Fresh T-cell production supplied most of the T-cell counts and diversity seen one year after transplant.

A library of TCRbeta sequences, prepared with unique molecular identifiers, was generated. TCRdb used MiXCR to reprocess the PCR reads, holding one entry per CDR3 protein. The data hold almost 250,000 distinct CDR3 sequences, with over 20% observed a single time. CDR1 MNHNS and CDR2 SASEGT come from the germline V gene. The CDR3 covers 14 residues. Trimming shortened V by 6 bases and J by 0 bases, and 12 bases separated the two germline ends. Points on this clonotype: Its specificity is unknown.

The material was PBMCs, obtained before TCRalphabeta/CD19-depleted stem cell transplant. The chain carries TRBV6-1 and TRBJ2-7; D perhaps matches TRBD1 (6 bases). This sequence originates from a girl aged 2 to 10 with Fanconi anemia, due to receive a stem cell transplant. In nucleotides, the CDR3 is TGTGCCAGCAGCCGGACAGATAGCTCCTACGAGCAGTACTTC. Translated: CASSRTDSSYEQYF.